Listed below are T cell receptor beta chains from one sample, sequenced in a study of blood T cell repertoires in COVID-19. Sequencing used immunoSEQ multiplex PCR; TCRdb keeps in-frame clones, though not all of them. This sample has fewer than 180,000 clones; more than 80% occur once, and the top ten carry around 2.1%. Sequenced sample: peripheral blood. The receptors shown here come from a man between 65 and 85 years old with acute or convalescent COVID-19. Both conserved end residues are part of each CDR3. The order of the fields is clone size, J gene, V gene, D gene, CDR3 protein, CDR3 DNA. A D gene is named only where the DNA matches it firmly. Size is omitted from some rows. Given values are once, few, many or a class for expanded clones.

NA | TRBJ1-2 | TRBV12-3/TRBV12-4 | TRBD1 | CASSWGQSYTF | TGTGCCAGCAGTTGGGGACAGAGTTACACCTTC
NA | TRBJ2-7 | TRBV30 | TRBD2 | CAWSALAGDEQYF | TGTGCCTGGAGTGCACTAGCGGGGGACGAGCAGTACTTC
NA | TRBJ2-1 | TRBV28 | TRBD2 | CASSFWGLGYNEQFF | TGTGCCAGCAGTTTTTGGGGACTAGGGTACAATGAGCAGTTCTTC
NA | TRBJ2-1 | TRBV2 | TRBD1 | CASRARDSRYNEQFF | TGTGCCAGCAGGGCCCGGGACAGTCGTTACAATGAGCAGTTCTTC
NA | TRBJ2-2 | TRBV18 | NA | CASSPGGRNTGELFF | TGTGCCAGCTCACCAGGGGGCAGAAACACCGGGGAGCTGTTTTTT
few | TRBJ2-7 | TRBV6-6 | TRBD1 | CASSATGGGYEQYF | TGTGCCAGCAGTGCAACAGGGGGCGGGTACGAGCAGTACTTC
NA | TRBJ2-1 | TRBV4-1 | TRBD2 | CASSPGLAGVSYNEQFF | TGCGCCAGCAGCCCAGGACTAGCGGGAGTGTCCTACAATGAGCAGTTCTTC
NA | TRBJ2-5 | TRBV19 | NA | CASSIAPGETQYF | TGTGCCAGTAGTATAGCCCCAGGAGAGACCCAGTACTTC
NA | TRBJ2-7 | TRBV6-1 | NA | CASSELGSKGVYEQYF | TGTGCCAGCAGTGAGCTGGGCTCAAAGGGGGTTTACGAGCAGTACTTC
once | TRBJ1-6 | TRBV7-2 | NA | CASSPDAVVRSPLHF | TGTGCCAGCAGCCCCGATGCGGTGGTTCGCTCACCCCTCCACTTT
many | TRBJ1-6 | TRBV19 | NA | CASSLREDNSPLHF | TGTGCCAGTAGTCTAAGGGAGGACAATTCACCCCTCCACTTT
few | TRBJ1-5 | TRBV2 | NA | CASSVYRVNQPQHF | TGTGCCAGCAGTGTTTACAGGGTGAATCAGCCCCAGCATTTT
NA | TRBJ2-2 | TRBV5-1 | NA | CASSLGATGELFF | TGCGCCAGCAGCTTGGGGGCCACCGGGGAGCTGTTTTTT
NA | TRBJ2-1 | TRBV5-1 | TRBD1 | CASRPPDRLNEQFF | TGCGCCAGCCGCCCCCCGGACAGGTTAAATGAGCAGTTCTTC
few | TRBJ2-7 | TRBV6-5 | NA | CASIQQGSGSEQYF | TGTGCCAGCATTCAACAGGGTTCCGGCTCCGAGCAGTACTTC
once | TRBJ2-3 | TRBV11-3 | TRBD1 | CASSDRDHTDTQYF | TGTGCCAGCAGCGACAGGGACCACACAGATACGCAGTATTTT
few | TRBJ2-1 | TRBV3-1/TRBV3-2 | TRBD2 | CASSQVAGALNEQFF | TGTGCCAGCAGCCAAGTAGCGGGGGCCCTCAATGAGCAGTTCTTC
once | TRBJ2-7 | TRBV19 | TRBD2 | CASSPQGPGLAGAHEQYF | TGTGCCAGTAGTCCCCAGGGGCCCGGACTAGCGGGAGCTCACGAGCAGTACTTC
NA | TRBJ2-1 | TRBV29-1 | NA | CSVQGEEGSYEQFF | TGCAGCGTTCAGGGGGAGGAGGGTAGCTATGAGCAGTTCTTC
NA | TRBJ2-3 | TRBV5-1 | TRBD2 | CASSLGASGSTDTQYF | TGCGCCAGCAGCTTGGGGGCTAGCGGGAGTACAGATACGCAGTATTTT
NA | TRBJ2-7 | TRBV2 | TRBD1 | CASSERGGGTGSYEQYF | TGTGCCAGCAGTGAAAGGGGTGGAGGGACAGGCTCCTACGAGCAGTACTTC
NA | TRBJ2-2 | TRBV10-3 | TRBD2 | CAITAGDPYTGELFF | TGTGCCATCACCGCGGGAGATCCGTACACCGGGGAGCTGTTTTTT
once | TRBJ2-7 | TRBV21-1 | NA | CASSKARGPGVAYEQYF | TGTGCCAGCAGCAAAGCTAGAGGGCCAGGGGTTGCCTACGAGCAGTACTTC
NA | TRBJ2-3 | TRBV29-1 | TRBD2 | CSVGGGDTDTQYF | TGCAGCGTTGGTGGGGGGGACACAGATACGCAGTATTTT
NA | TRBJ1-2 | TRBV7-9 | NA | CASTLGGLASGYTF | TGTGCCAGCACCCTTGGGGGACTGGCGTCTGGCTACACCTTC
NA | TRBJ1-2 | TRBV12-3/TRBV12-4 | NA | CASSLGRWDGYTF | TGTGCCAGCAGTTTGGGCAGGTGGGATGGCTACACCTTC
NA | TRBJ1-6 | TRBV6-2/TRBV6-3 | TRBD1 | CASSSGGANSPLHF | TGTGCCAGCAGTTCAGGGGGCGCGAATTCACCCCTCCACTTT
few | TRBJ2-1 | TRBV5-1 | TRBD1 | CASNQLQGAGNEQFF | TGCGCCAGCAACCAACTACAGGGGGCAGGTAATGAGCAGTTCTTC
NA | TRBJ2-7 | TRBV19 | NA | CASSTGGEQYF | TGTGCCAGTAGTACCGGTGGCGAGCAGTACTTC